The clone carrying this TCR beta chain showed up just a few times. Its target is not known. The sample originates from a study of T cell repertoires in cytomegalovirus infection. Overall study context: Newly reported HLA-C-restricted and thoroughly characterized HLA-B-restricted CMV epitopes were employed. It was the public TCR beta signatures that indicated both CMV infection and matching HLA type. Study-wide points: Carriers of CMV plus the relevant HLA were identified by cumulative public TCR beta family frequency. Clonotype analysis showed dominance of the ex vivo response by HLA-C-restricted CMV-specific TCR beta clonotypes.

In TCRdb, the reads were re-called with MiXCR into one record per CDR3 protein. The data show approximately 910,000 distinct CDR3 sequences, about a third seen once. Germline V gene data show CDR1 as MDHEN and CDR2 as SYDVKM. CDR3 size: 14 residues. Trimming removed 8 bases from V and 4 bases from J, with 15 bases in between. The rearrangement uses TRBV28 and TRBJ1-3, with D possibly matching TRBD1 (5 bases). The sequencing used cultured CD8+ T cells from PBMCs, collected from culture after CMV antigen stimulation. The clonotype was recovered from a human donor in good health (CMV status not recorded). Some clones in this sample may be carry-over from other donors' samples. The CDR3 sequence: CASSGGSGGNTIYF. CDR3 DNA: TGTGCCAGCTCCGGGGGGTCAGGAGGAAACACCATATATTTT.